This T cell receptor (beta chain) appears in the sequencing data of a study of Ad26.COV2.S vaccination and SARS-CoV-2 variants. Findings and limits, study-wide: With respect to non-spike TCR breadth, vaccine and placebo recipients were similar. Vaccine recipients posted higher spike-specific TCR breadth than their placebo counterparts. Using TCR breadth and depth analyses may have led to underestimated total T cell responses.

The method was immunoSEQ multiplex PCR; TCRdb's version includes in-frame clones alone and lacks a portion of them. Of roughly 100,000 clones in the sample, around three quarters were seen once. Notes on this clone: Its specificity is not known.

Looked up from germline, CDR1 is MNHEY and CDR2 is SVGAGI. The CDR3 runs to 15 residues. Trimming cost V 5 bases and J 10 bases; bases outside gene matches: 8. This material consisted of peripheral blood, taken after recovery from COVID-19. This rearrangement joins TRBV6-5 to TRBJ2-7; 16 bases agree with TRBD2. This receptor was taken from a human donor who had recovered from COVID-19. The CDR3 sequence: CASSNLGTSGGAQYF. As DNA, the CDR3 is TGTGCCAGCAGTAACCTCGGGACTAGCGGGGGGGCCCAGTACTTC.